Shown below are 6 T cell receptor beta chains from a single sample sequenced in a study of CD8 T cells in Susac syndrome. An input of about 0.45 to 1 ug of RNA was subjected to reverse transcription using random hexamers. TCRdb re-derived calls from the immunoSEQ multiplex PCR reads in MiXCR, one entry per CDR3 protein. The data show more than 150,000 distinct CDR3 sequences, approximately 94% seen once. Sequenced: CD4+ T cells from PBMCs. These receptors were taken from a human donor with Susac syndrome.

The gene calls are TRBV12-3 or TRBV12-4 and TRBJ1-5; 12 bases map to TRBD1. CDR3 size: 13 residues. J gave up 6 bases and V 10 bases, and 4 bases lay outside the gene matches. This CDR3 is CATGQGAVQPQHF. As DNA, the CDR3 is TGTGCCACGGGACAGGGGGCGGTTCAGCCCCAGCATTTT.

The V gene is TRBV19, the J gene TRBJ2-3; maybe TRBD1 (5 bases). This CDR3 spans 13 amino acids. Deletions cut 4 bases from V and 10 bases from J, with 15 bases between. CDR1 is LNHDA and CDR2 is SQIVND in the germline V gene (reference sequence). CDR3 in DNA: TGTGCCAGTAGTAGACAGTACCTCTCTTCGCAGTATTTT. This translates into CASSRQYLSSQYF.

This clonotype was picked up one time. This chain uses TRBV9 with TRBJ1-1, with D hard to call. This CDR3 is built from 14 residues. The germline gives CDR1 SGDLS, CDR2 YYNGEE. The V end lost 4 bases, the J end lost 1 base, and 11 bases lay between the germline ends. CDR3 protein: CASSPSPGNTEAFF. CDR3 coding DNA: TGTGCCAGCAGCCCAAGCCCGGGGAACACTGAAGCTTTCTTT.

J is TRBJ2-3 and V is TRBV19; unclear D gene. Per germline, CDR1 LNHDA and CDR2 SQIVND (reference sequence). CDR3 length: 13 residues. V gave up 11 bases and J gave up 6 bases, with 18 bases separating them. The CDR3 loop reads CASSAGHRDTQYF. The CDR3, as DNA: TGTGCCTCCTCGGCAGGCCATCGGGATACGCAGTATTTT.

This chain uses TRBV9 with TRBJ1-6; TRBD1 is a possible D gene (5 bases). V was shortened by 4 bases and J by 7 bases, with 12 bases between the two germline ends. The V gene's germline CDR1 is SGDLS and CDR2 YYNGEE. This CDR3 spans 14 amino acids. This CDR3 reads CASSPSGRNSPLHF. The CDR3 nucleotides are TGTGCCAGCAGCCCGTCAGGGAGAAATTCACCCCTCCACTTT.

V usage is TRBV5-6 and J usage is TRBJ2-5; perhaps TRBD2 as D (6 bases). CDR3 length equals 15 residues. V was clipped by 3 bases and J by 1 base, with 13 bases between them. Germline CDR1 is SGHDT and CDR2 is YYEEEE. The CDR3 coding sequence is TGTGCCAGCAGCTCGCCTAAGCGGGCCCAAGAGACCCAGTACTTC. Translated: CASSSPKRAQETQYF.